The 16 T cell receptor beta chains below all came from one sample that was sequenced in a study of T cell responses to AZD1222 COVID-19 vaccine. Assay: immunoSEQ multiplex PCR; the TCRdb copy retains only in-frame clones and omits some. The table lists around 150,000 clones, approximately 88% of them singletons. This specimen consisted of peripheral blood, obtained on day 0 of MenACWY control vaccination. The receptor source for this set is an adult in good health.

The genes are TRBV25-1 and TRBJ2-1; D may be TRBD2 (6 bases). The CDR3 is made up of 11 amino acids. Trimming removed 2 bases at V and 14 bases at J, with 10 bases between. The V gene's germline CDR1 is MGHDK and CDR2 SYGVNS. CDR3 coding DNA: TGTGCCAGCAGTGAAGGCGGGACGGAGTTCTTC. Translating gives CASSEGGTEFF.

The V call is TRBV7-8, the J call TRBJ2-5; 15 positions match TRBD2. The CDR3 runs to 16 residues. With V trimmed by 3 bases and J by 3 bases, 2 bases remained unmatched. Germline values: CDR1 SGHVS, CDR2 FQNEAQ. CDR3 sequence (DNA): TGTGCCAGCAGCTTTGGACTAGCGGGGGGGGAAGAGACCCAGTACTTC. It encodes CASSFGLAGGEETQYF.

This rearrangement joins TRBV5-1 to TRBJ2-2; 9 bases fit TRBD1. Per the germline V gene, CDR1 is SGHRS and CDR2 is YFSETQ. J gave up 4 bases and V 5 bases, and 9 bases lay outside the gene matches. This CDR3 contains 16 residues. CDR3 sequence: CASRQDPGQGTGELFF. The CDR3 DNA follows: TGCGCCAGCAGGCAAGACCCGGGACAGGGCACCGGGGAGCTGTTTTTT.

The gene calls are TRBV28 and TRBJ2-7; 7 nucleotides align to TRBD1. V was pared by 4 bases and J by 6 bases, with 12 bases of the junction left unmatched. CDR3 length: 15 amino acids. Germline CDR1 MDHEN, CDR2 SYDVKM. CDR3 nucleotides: TGTGCCAGCAGTTCCGGACAGGCCCTATCGCCCGAGCAGTACTTC. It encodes CASSSGQALSPEQYF.

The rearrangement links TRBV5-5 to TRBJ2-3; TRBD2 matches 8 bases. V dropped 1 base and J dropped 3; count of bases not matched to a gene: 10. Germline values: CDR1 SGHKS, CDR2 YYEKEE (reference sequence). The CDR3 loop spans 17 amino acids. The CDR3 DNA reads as TGTGCCAGCAGCTTGCCGGGATTAGCGGGGCCGACAGATACGCAGTATTTT. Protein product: CASSLPGLAGPTDTQYF.

Here the CDR3 reads CASSLAAGKRNEQYF. CDR3 sequence (DNA): TGCGCCAGCAGCTTGGCGGCAGGGAAAAGAAACGAGCAGTACTTC. This chain joins TRBV5-1 and TRBJ2-7, with a tentative D call TRBD1 (5 bases). Trimming cost V 0 bases and J 5 bases, with 15 bases left between them. The CDR3 extends over 15 amino acids. Germline loops: CDR1 SGHRS, CDR2 YFSETQ.

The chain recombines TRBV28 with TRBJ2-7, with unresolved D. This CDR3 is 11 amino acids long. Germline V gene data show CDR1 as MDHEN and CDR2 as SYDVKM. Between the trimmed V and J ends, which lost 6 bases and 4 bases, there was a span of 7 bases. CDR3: CASSVKYEQYF. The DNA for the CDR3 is TGTGCCAGCAGCGTAAAATACGAGCAGTACTTC.

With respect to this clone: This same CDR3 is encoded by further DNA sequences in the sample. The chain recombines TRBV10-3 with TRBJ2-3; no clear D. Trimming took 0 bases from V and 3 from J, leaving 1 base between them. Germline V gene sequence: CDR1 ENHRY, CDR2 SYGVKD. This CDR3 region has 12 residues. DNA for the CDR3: TGTGCCATCAGTGAGTCAACAGATACGCAGTATTTT. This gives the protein CAISESTDTQYF.

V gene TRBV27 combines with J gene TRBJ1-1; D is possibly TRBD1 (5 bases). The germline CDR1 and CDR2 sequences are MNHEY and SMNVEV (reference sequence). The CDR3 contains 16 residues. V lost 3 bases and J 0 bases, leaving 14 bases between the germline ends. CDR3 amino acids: CASSFGRGSMNTEAFF. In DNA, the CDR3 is TGTGCCAGCAGTTTTGGGAGGGGTAGCATGAACACTGAAGCTTTCTTT.

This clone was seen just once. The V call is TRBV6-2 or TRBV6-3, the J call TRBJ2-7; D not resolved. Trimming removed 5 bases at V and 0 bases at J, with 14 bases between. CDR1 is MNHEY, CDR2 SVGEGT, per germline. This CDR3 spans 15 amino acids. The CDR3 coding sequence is TGTGCCAGCAGTGACCCACGGGCCGTCTCCTACGAGCAGTACTTC. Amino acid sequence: CASSDPRAVSYEQYF.

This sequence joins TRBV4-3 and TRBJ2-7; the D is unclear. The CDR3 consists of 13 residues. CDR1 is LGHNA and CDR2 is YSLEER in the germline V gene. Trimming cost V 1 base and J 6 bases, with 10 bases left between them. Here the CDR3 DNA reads TGCGCCAGCAGCCAAGTCCTCGAGTCCGAGCAGTACTTC. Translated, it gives CASSQVLESEQYF.

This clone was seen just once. CDR3: CASSHSDSSRADGYTF. The CDR3, as DNA: TGCGCCAGCAGCCACTCCGATTCATCCAGGGCCGATGGCTACACCTTC. The rearrangement joins TRBV4-3 to TRBJ1-2; maybe TRBD1 (5 bases). From germline, CDR1 is LGHNA and CDR2 YSLEER. CDR3 length: 16 amino acids. Trimming removed 3 bases at V and 6 bases at J, with 20 bases between.

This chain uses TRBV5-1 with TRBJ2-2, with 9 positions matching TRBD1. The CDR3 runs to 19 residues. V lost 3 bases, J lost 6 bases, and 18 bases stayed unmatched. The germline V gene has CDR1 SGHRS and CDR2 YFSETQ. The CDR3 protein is CASSSNAGQGKGLPGELFF. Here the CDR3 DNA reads TGCGCCAGCAGCTCCAACGCGGGACAGGGAAAGGGGTTGCCCGGGGAGCTGTTTTTT. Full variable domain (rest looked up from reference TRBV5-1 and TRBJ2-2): KAGVTQTPRYLIKTRGQQVTLSCSPISGHRSVSWYQQTPGQGLQFLFEYFSETQRNKGNFPGRFSGRQFSNSRSEMNVSTLELGDSALYLCASSSNAGQGKGLPGELFFGEGSRLTVL.

The CDR3 is CASSETGDPNQPQHF. CDR3 sequence (DNA): TGTGCCAGCAGCGAAACCGGCGACCCGAATCAGCCCCAGCATTTT. V gene TRBV9 combines with J gene TRBJ1-5; no clear D gene. Trimming shortened V by 3 bases and J by 4 bases, and 14 bases separated the two germline ends. The CDR3 has 15 amino acids. Germline loops: CDR1 SGDLS, CDR2 YYNGEE.

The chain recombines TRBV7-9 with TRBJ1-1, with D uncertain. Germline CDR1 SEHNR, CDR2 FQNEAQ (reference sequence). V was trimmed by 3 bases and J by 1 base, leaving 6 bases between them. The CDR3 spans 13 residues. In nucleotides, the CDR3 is TGTGCCAGCAGCTTCATCGAGAACACTGAAGCTTTCTTT. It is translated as CASSFIENTEAFF.

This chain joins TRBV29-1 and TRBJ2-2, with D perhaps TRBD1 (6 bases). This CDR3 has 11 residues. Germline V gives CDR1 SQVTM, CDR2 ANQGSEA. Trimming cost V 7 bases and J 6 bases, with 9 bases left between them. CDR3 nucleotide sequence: TGCAGCGGGGGACAAGCCGGGGAGCTGTTTTTT. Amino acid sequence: CSGGQAGELFF.